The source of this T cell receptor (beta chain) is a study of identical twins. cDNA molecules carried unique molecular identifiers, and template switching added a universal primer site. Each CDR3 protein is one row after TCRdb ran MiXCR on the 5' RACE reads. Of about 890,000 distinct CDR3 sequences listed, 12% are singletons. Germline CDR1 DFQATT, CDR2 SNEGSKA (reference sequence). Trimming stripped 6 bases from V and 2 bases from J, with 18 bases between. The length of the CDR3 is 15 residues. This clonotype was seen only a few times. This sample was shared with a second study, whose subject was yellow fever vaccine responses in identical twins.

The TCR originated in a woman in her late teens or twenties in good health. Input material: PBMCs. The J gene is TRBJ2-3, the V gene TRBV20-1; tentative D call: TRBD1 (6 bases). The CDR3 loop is CSAFFSGTNTDTQYF. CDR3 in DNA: TGCAGTGCCTTCTTCTCCGGGACAAACACAGATACGCAGTATTTT.